The rows below give T cell receptor beta chains drawn from one sample of a study of T cells in Graves' hyperthyroidism and ophthalmopathy. Each CDR3 protein gets one entry after TCRdb re-called the multiplex PCR reads with MiXCR. The repertoire includes about 600,000 distinct CDR3 sequences, 15% to 20% of them detected once, and 2.5% to 4% sits in the top ten. Sequenced input: blood. The receptors shown here come from a middle-aged woman with Graves' ophthalmopathy. The CDR3 runs from the conserved cysteine through the conserved F or W. Each record gives: CDR3 DNA, CDR3 protein, J gene, D gene, clone size, V gene. A D gene is named only where the DNA matches it firmly. Rows may omit the clone size; those that give it use once, few, many or a size class.

cdr3_nt: TGTGCCAGCAGCTTACCCTACAATGAGCAGTTCTTC; cdr3_aa: CASSLPYNEQFF; j_call: TRBJ2-1; d_call: NA; clone_size: many; v_call: TRBV7-2
cdr3_nt: TGTGCCAGCAGCGTAGCTAGCGGGAGGGGTTACGAGCAGTACTTC; cdr3_aa: CASSVASGRGYEQYF; j_call: TRBJ2-7; d_call: TRBD2; clone_size: once; v_call: TRBV9
cdr3_nt: TGTGCCAGCAGCTTGGGGCGGGGGGCTGGCACAGATACGCAGTATTTT; cdr3_aa: CASSLGRGAGTDTQYF; j_call: TRBJ2-3; d_call: TRBD2; clone_size: many; v_call: TRBV5-5
cdr3_nt: TGTGCCAGCAGAGCAGACAGCATTAATTCACCCCTCCACTTT; cdr3_aa: CASRADSINSPLHF; j_call: TRBJ1-6; d_call: NA; clone_size: NA; v_call: TRBV6-4
cdr3_nt: TGTGCCAGCAGTCAAGGGGCCTCAACGAACACTGAAGCTTTCTTT; cdr3_aa: CASSQGASTNTEAFF; j_call: TRBJ1-1; d_call: NA; clone_size: many; v_call: TRBV6-1
cdr3_nt: TGCAGTGCTAGCTCCCGGGACCAACTGGCGGATACGCAGTATTTT; cdr3_aa: CSASSRDQLADTQYF; j_call: TRBJ2-3; d_call: NA; clone_size: few; v_call: TRBV20-1
cdr3_nt: TGTGCCAGCAGTCCAAGCGGGTTCACAGATACGCAGTATTTT; cdr3_aa: CASSPSGFTDTQYF; j_call: TRBJ2-3; d_call: NA; clone_size: many; v_call: TRBV7-2
cdr3_nt: TGTGCCAGCACCTGGGGGGGGGGCAATCAGCCCCAGCATTTT; cdr3_aa: CASTWGGGNQPQHF; j_call: TRBJ1-5; d_call: NA; clone_size: few; v_call: TRBV12-3/TRBV12-4
cdr3_nt: TGTGCCAGCTCACCGAAATTCGATATACCACAGGGGGATGGCTACACCTTC; cdr3_aa: CASSPKFDIPQGDGYTF; j_call: TRBJ1-2; d_call: TRBD1; clone_size: NA; v_call: TRBV18
cdr3_nt: TGTGCCACCAGTGACCGCACTAGCGGCGAGCAGTACTTC; cdr3_aa: CATSDRTSGEQYF; j_call: TRBJ2-7; d_call: TRBD2; clone_size: many; v_call: TRBV24-1
cdr3_nt: TGTGCCAGCAGCTTCAAAACTAGCCGGAAAAGCACAGATACGCAGTATTTT; cdr3_aa: CASSFKTSRKSTDTQYF; j_call: TRBJ2-3; d_call: NA; clone_size: many; v_call: TRBV5-6
cdr3_nt: TGCAGTGCTCTCCCCCCCGGTGGCGGGGTGATCTACGAGCAGTACTTC; cdr3_aa: CSALPPGGGVIYEQYF; j_call: TRBJ2-7; d_call: NA; clone_size: many; v_call: TRBV20-1
cdr3_nt: TGTGCTAGTGGTTTGGAGCTAGAGTTCTTC; cdr3_aa: CASGLELEFF; j_call: TRBJ2-1; d_call: NA; clone_size: NA; v_call: TRBV12-5